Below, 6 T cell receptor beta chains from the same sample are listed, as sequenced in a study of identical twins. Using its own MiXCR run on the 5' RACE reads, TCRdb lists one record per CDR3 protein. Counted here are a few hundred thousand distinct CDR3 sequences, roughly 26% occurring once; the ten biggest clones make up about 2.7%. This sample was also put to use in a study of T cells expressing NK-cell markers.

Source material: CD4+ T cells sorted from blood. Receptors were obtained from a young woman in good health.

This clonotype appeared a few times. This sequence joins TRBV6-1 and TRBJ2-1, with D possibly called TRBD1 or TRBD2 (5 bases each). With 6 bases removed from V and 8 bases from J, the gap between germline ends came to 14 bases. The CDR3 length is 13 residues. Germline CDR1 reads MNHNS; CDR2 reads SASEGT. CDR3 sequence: CASRPGTPHEQFF. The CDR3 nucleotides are TGTGCCAGCAGACCCGGGACCCCACATGAGCAGTTCTTC.

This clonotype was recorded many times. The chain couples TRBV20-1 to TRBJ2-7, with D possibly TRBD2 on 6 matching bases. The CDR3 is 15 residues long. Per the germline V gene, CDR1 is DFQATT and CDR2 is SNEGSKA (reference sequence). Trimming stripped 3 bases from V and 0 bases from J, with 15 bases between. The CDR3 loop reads CSASVPGAASYEQYF. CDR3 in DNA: TGCAGTGCTAGCGTCCCGGGAGCGGCCTCCTACGAGCAGTACTTC.

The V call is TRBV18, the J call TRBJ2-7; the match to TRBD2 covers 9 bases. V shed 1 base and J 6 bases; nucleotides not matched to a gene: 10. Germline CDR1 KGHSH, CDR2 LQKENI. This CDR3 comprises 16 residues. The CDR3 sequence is CASSPRLAGLQGEQYF. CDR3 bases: TGTGCCAGCTCACCACGTCTAGCGGGACTTCAGGGCGAGCAGTACTTC.

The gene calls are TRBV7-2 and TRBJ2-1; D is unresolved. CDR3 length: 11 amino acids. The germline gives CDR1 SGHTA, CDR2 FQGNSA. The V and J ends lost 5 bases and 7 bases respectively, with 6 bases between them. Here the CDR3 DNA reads TGTGCCAGCAGCCAAATAAATGAGCAGTTCTTC. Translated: CASSQINEQFF.

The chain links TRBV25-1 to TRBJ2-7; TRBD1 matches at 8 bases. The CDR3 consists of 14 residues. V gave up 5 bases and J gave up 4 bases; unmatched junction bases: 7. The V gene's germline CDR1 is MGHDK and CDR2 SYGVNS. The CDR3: CASSRPGQAYEQYF. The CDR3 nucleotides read TGTGCCAGCAGTAGACCGGGACAGGCTTACGAGCAGTACTTC.

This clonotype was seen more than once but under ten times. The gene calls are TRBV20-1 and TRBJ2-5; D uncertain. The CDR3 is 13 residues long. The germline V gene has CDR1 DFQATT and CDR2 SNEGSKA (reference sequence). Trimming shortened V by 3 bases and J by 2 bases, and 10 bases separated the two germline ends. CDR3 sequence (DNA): TGCAGTGCTAGCCGTACTGTTCAAGAGACCCAGTACTTC. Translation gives CSASRTVQETQYF.